A selection of T cell receptor beta chains follows, all from one sample in a study of regulatory T cells in long-lasting Graves disease. TCRdb re-derived calls from the multiplex PCR reads in MiXCR, one entry per CDR3 protein. The sample has approximately 400,000 distinct CDR3 sequences; approximately 15% are singletons. The data were also submitted as part of a second study, on T cells in Graves' hyperthyroidism and ophthalmopathy.

The material was peripheral blood mononuclear cells (PBMCs), obtained at new diagnosis, from a patient treated with antithyroid drugs. The receptors here all came from a woman aged 25 to 39 with Graves disease. Each CDR3 is given with its conserved first and last residue. The D gene is left open where the match is weak. The size field is filled for only some rows; it gives once, few, many or a size class.

cdr3_length j_call d_call clone_size v_call cdr3_aa cdr3_nt
18 TRBJ2-3 TRBD1 few TRBV6-5 CASSYPMTGGLFTDTQYF TGTGCCAGCAGTTACCCGATGACAGGGGGCCTATTCACAGATACGCAGTATTTT
15 TRBJ2-1 - few TRBV5-6 CASSLESTSYNEQFF TGTGCCAGCAGCTTGGAAAGCACCTCCTACAATGAGCAGTTCTTC
15 TRBJ2-5 - many TRBV13 CASSLGQGGQETQYF TGTGCCAGCAGCTTAGGCCAGGGGGGCCAAGAGACCCAGTACTTC
15 TRBJ1-2 - few TRBV5-1 CASSLAPWLNYGYTF TGCGCCAGCAGCTTGGCCCCCTGGCTAAACTATGGCTACACCTTC
15 TRBJ2-5 - many TRBV3-1 CASSQAAGSQETQYF TGTGCCAGCAGCCAAGCCGCTGGCAGCCAAGAGACCCAGTACTTC
14 TRBJ1-6 - - TRBV20-1 CSAPAGSPNSPLHF TGCAGTGCTCCTGCTGGTTCGCCCAATTCACCCCTCCACTTT
13 TRBJ2-5 - many TRBV12-3/TRBV12-4 CASSFRQQETQYF TGTGCCAGCAGTTTCCGACAACAAGAGACCCAGTACTTC
16 TRBJ2-2 - few TRBV20-1 CSARDGAGPFAGELFF TGCAGTGCTAGAGATGGGGCAGGTCCGTTCGCCGGGGAGCTGTTTTTT
14 TRBJ1-1 TRBD1 many TRBV10-3 CAIRSTGGNTEAFF TGTGCCATCAGGTCCACAGGGGGGAACACTGAAGCTTTCTTT
13 TRBJ2-1 TRBD2 many TRBV9 CASSTRGDNEQFF TGTGCCAGCAGCACGCGGGGGGACAATGAGCAGTTCTTC
16 TRBJ1-1 TRBD1 many TRBV14 CASSVAGGQGGTEAFF TGTGCCAGCAGCGTGGCGGGCGGACAGGGCGGCACTGAAGCTTTCTTT
14 TRBJ2-7 TRBD1 many TRBV2 CASRRTGGENEQYF TGTGCCAGCAGACGGACAGGGGGCGAGAACGAGCAGTACTTC
14 TRBJ2-7 - - TRBV10-1 CASQDREGPYEQYF TGCGCCAGCCAGGACAGGGAGGGCCCCTACGAGCAGTACTTC
16 TRBJ2-3 TRBD2 few TRBV5-1 CASSLAPSGSTDTQYF TGCGCCAGCAGCTTGGCCCCTAGCGGGAGCACAGATACGCAGTATTTT
17 TRBJ2-3 TRBD2 many TRBV20-1 CSARTGTSVLDTDTQYF TGCAGTGCTAGAACCGGGACTAGCGTCTTAGACACAGATACGCAGTATTTT
14 TRBJ2-5 TRBD1 - TRBV10-1 CASSRDSRQETQYF TGCGCCAGCAGTCGGGACAGCCGCCAAGAGACCCAGTACTTC
14 TRBJ2-7 - many TRBV6-5 CASSWAIDSYEQYF TGTGCCAGCAGTTGGGCAATCGACTCCTACGAGCAGTACTTC
16 TRBJ2-7 TRBD1 - TRBV3-1 CASSLRPPGQGYEQYF TGTGCCAGCAGCCTACGTCCACCGGGACAGGGCTACGAGCAGTACTTC
13 TRBJ2-1 - many TRBV7-3 CASSLTPYNEQFF TGTGCCAGCAGCTTAACGCCCTACAATGAGCAGTTCTTC
13 TRBJ2-1 TRBD1 - TRBV29-1 CSVIGTGANEQFF TGCAGCGTTATCGGGACAGGGGCCAATGAGCAGTTCTTC
14 TRBJ2-1 TRBD2 - TRBV3-1 CASSQEVGGGEQFF TGTGCCAGCAGCCAAGAGGTTGGGGGGGGTGAGCAGTTCTTC
11 TRBJ2-2 - - TRBV29-1 CSVPRDGELFF TGCAGCGTTCCTCGGGACGGGGAGCTGTTTTTT
16 TRBJ2-1 TRBD2 few TRBV25-1 CASSEFLAGLYNEQFF TGTGCCAGCAGTGAATTTCTAGCGGGCCTATACAATGAGCAGTTCTTC
14 TRBJ2-7 - once TRBV14 CASSGRGLAYEQYF TGTGCCAGCTCAGGACGGGGGCTAGCCTACGAGCAGTACTTC
16 TRBJ1-1 TRBD1 many TRBV6-2/TRBV6-3 CASSQQDRGENTEAFF TGTGCCAGCAGCCAACAGGACAGGGGGGAGAACACTGAAGCTTTCTTT
15 TRBJ2-7 TRBD1 - TRBV28 CASSEPGQGGYEQYF TGTGCCAGCAGTGAACCGGGACAGGGGGGCTACGAGCAGTACTTC
17 TRBJ2-7 TRBD2 - TRBV30 CAWTRLAGKRVTYEQYF TGTGCCTGGACCCGACTAGCGGGAAAAAGAGTCACCTACGAGCAGTACTTC
18 TRBJ2-3 TRBD2 few TRBV30 CAWSVGLFAGRASDTQYF TGTGCCTGGAGTGTAGGTCTCTTCGCCGGGAGGGCCTCAGATACGCAGTATTTT
14 TRBJ2-7 TRBD1 many TRBV11-2 CASSPGTGRGEQYF TGTGCCAGCAGCCCCGGGACAGGGCGAGGGGAGCAGTACTTC
16 TRBJ2-3 TRBD2 - TRBV30 CAGTVLAGGSTDTQYF TGTGCCGGGACGGTGCTAGCGGGAGGAAGCACAGATACGCAGTATTTT
16 TRBJ2-2 TRBD2 - TRBV30 CAWSVRAGGHTGELFF TGTGCCTGGAGTGTCCGAGCGGGAGGACACACCGGGGAGCTGTTTTTT
19 TRBJ1-1 TRBD1 - TRBV7-9 CASIHPTLGQGRMNTEAFF TGTGCCAGCATCCATCCCACACTCGGACAGGGCAGGATGAACACTGAAGCTTTCTTT
15 TRBJ2-1 TRBD2 many TRBV12-3/TRBV12-4 CASNRRELLYNEQFF TGTGCCAGCAATAGGCGGGAGTTACTCTACAATGAGCAGTTCTTC
13 TRBJ2-1 - few TRBV27 CASSPSPRGEQFF TGTGCCAGCAGCCCTAGCCCCAGGGGTGAGCAGTTCTTC
18 TRBJ2-1 - many TRBV12-3/TRBV12-4 CASSPLGWGLSAHDEQFF TGTGCCAGCAGCCCTCTGGGTTGGGGGTTGAGCGCTCATGACGAGCAGTTCTTC
12 TRBJ1-2 - - TRBV19 CASSIGGLGYTF TGTGCCAGTAGTATCGGGGGGCTTGGCTACACCTTC
17 TRBJ2-7 TRBD2 - TRBV19 CATSQTSGRAPRVEQYF TGTGCCACCTCGCAGACTAGCGGGAGGGCCCCTCGAGTCGAGCAGTACTTC
18 TRBJ2-6 TRBD1 few TRBV27 CASSFTGVRKSGANVLTF TGTGCCAGCAGTTTTACAGGGGTCCGAAAATCTGGGGCCAACGTCCTGACTTTC
12 TRBJ2-1 - many TRBV5-1 CASSLFHNEQFF TGCGCCAGCAGCTTGTTCCACAATGAGCAGTTCTTC
14 TRBJ1-5 - few TRBV12-3/TRBV12-4 CASSLNSYNQPQHF TGTGCCAGCAGCCTAAACAGCTACAATCAGCCCCAGCATTTT
15 TRBJ2-5 TRBD2 many TRBV7-3 CASSQNSGRGETQYF TGTGCCAGCAGCCAAAATAGCGGGAGGGGAGAGACCCAGTACTTC